These T cell receptor beta chains were read from a single sample in a study of blood T cell repertoires in COVID-19. Using immunoSEQ multiplex PCR, the repertoire was profiled, and TCRdb retains in-frame clones only, with some absent. This table has about 280,000 clones, about 90% appearing once. Specimen: PBMCs or T cells enriched from blood (not recorded which). Receptors were obtained from a young woman with acute COVID-19. Both conserved end residues are part of each CDR3. Fields, in order: CDR3 protein, clone size, V gene, J gene. Size values are once, few and many counts, or a class for expanded clones, and some rows have none.

CDR3 protein: CASGAGGLSTDTQYF; clone size: NA; V gene: TRBV19; J gene: TRBJ2-3
CDR3 protein: CASSMQGAQAFF; clone size: once; V gene: TRBV12-3/TRBV12-4; J gene: TRBJ1-1
CDR3 protein: CASRVLPGRLPNEQFF; clone size: few; V gene: TRBV7-9; J gene: TRBJ2-1
CDR3 protein: CASLGISGYTF; clone size: NA; V gene: TRBV6-5; J gene: TRBJ1-2
CDR3 protein: CASSQTSGRKEQYF; clone size: NA; V gene: TRBV14; J gene: TRBJ2-7
CDR3 protein: CASSEASGSRLAGGRTDTQYF; clone size: NA; V gene: TRBV6-1; J gene: TRBJ2-3
CDR3 protein: CSAHKNTEAFF; clone size: NA; V gene: TRBV20-1; J gene: TRBJ1-1
CDR3 protein: CASRRGQGAYGYTF; clone size: once; V gene: TRBV2; J gene: TRBJ1-2
CDR3 protein: CASSARGIRNEQFF; clone size: NA; V gene: TRBV19; J gene: TRBJ2-1
CDR3 protein: CASSPGTRLYYEQYF; clone size: few; V gene: TRBV27; J gene: TRBJ2-7
CDR3 protein: CASSSMRANTQYF; clone size: NA; V gene: TRBV5-1; J gene: TRBJ2-3
CDR3 protein: CAWSRWGGNQPQHF; clone size: NA; V gene: TRBV30; J gene: TRBJ1-5
CDR3 protein: CASSPWGTSGSRHEQFF; clone size: NA; V gene: TRBV19; J gene: TRBJ2-1
CDR3 protein: CASSPDSGETQYF; clone size: NA; V gene: TRBV18; J gene: TRBJ2-5
CDR3 protein: CASSRDRGSGYTF; clone size: NA; V gene: TRBV11-2; J gene: TRBJ1-2
CDR3 protein: CASSLVMRLNPTKETQYF; clone size: once; V gene: TRBV7-8; J gene: TRBJ2-5
CDR3 protein: CASSNRGTGSHEQYF; clone size: few; V gene: TRBV27; J gene: TRBJ2-7
CDR3 protein: CASSKTQGQGKTGELFF; clone size: NA; V gene: TRBV19; J gene: TRBJ2-2
CDR3 protein: CASSSLTSGRAEQYF; clone size: NA; V gene: TRBV27; J gene: TRBJ2-7
CDR3 protein: CASSHPGQGASGANVLTF; clone size: NA; V gene: TRBV6-6; J gene: TRBJ2-6
CDR3 protein: CASSQDKNTEAFF; clone size: NA; V gene: TRBV11-3; J gene: TRBJ1-1
CDR3 protein: CASSLYGRGSGQPQHF; clone size: NA; V gene: TRBV28; J gene: TRBJ1-5
CDR3 protein: CASSTLAGDTYEQYF; clone size: NA; V gene: TRBV27; J gene: TRBJ2-7
CDR3 protein: CSVGATSGVYNEQFF; clone size: NA; V gene: TRBV29-1; J gene: TRBJ2-1
CDR3 protein: CASSYRSSSYEQYF; clone size: NA; V gene: TRBV6-5; J gene: TRBJ2-7
CDR3 protein: CASSQARIGDGYTF; clone size: once; V gene: TRBV4-3; J gene: TRBJ1-2
CDR3 protein: CASSPRLRQGNEKLFF; clone size: NA; V gene: TRBV28; J gene: TRBJ1-4
CDR3 protein: CASLVVAHQETQYF; clone size: NA; V gene: TRBV2; J gene: TRBJ2-5
CDR3 protein: CASSPYRATGELFF; clone size: once; V gene: TRBV27; J gene: TRBJ2-2
CDR3 protein: CASSSLSGELFF; clone size: NA; V gene: TRBV27; J gene: TRBJ2-2
CDR3 protein: CASSLNIGEWTIYF; clone size: NA; V gene: TRBV7-2; J gene: TRBJ1-3
CDR3 protein: CASSSTGQLTYEQYF; clone size: NA; V gene: TRBV9; J gene: TRBJ2-7
CDR3 protein: CSVLYGRARETQYF; clone size: NA; V gene: TRBV29-1; J gene: TRBJ2-5
CDR3 protein: CASSHLGQPNTGELFF; clone size: NA; V gene: TRBV18; J gene: TRBJ2-2
CDR3 protein: CASSAARDTQYF; clone size: NA; V gene: TRBV9; J gene: TRBJ2-3
CDR3 protein: CASTPSGASGNTIYF; clone size: once; V gene: TRBV28; J gene: TRBJ1-3
CDR3 protein: CASNRVGEQFF; clone size: once; V gene: TRBV19; J gene: TRBJ2-1